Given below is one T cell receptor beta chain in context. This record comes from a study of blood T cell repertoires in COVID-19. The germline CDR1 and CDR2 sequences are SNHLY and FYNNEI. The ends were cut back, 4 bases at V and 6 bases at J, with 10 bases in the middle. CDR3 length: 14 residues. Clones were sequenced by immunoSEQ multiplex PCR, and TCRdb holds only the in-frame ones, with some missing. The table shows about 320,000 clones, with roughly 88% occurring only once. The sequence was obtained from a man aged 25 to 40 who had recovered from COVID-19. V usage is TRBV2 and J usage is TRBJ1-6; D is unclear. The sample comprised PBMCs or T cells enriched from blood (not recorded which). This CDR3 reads CASSGSGINSPLHF. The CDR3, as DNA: TGTGCCAGCAGTGGTTCGGGAATTAATTCACCCCTCCACTTT.